A selection of T cell receptor beta chains follows, all from one sample in a study of T-cell memory formation after mild COVID-19. Each CDR3 protein gets one entry after TCRdb re-called the 5' RACE reads with MiXCR. Seen here are under 650,000 distinct CDR3 sequences, around 17% observed once, and the top ten hold 12%. The material sequenced was PBMCs or a T cell subset sorted from them (not recorded which). All receptors come from an adult woman who had mild COVID-19 (a few samples of this study predate the infection). Cell type and time point are not known. Each CDR3 is given with its conserved first and last residue. A D gene is named only where the DNA matches it firmly. Only some rows state a clone size, as once, few, many or a class for expanded clones.

v_call	clone_size	d_call	j_call	cdr3_nt	cdr3_aa
TRBV9	many	TRBD1	TRBJ2-1	TGTGCCAGCAGCGTAGGACAGGGGACCTACAATGAGCAGTTCTTC	CASSVGQGTYNEQFF
TRBV6-6	NA	NA	TRBJ2-2	TGTGCCAGCAGTTACTCAGGGATAGCCAACACCGGGGAGCTGTTTTTT	CASSYSGIANTGELFF
TRBV6-5	NA	TRBD1	TRBJ2-7	TGTGCCAGCAGTTATTCACAGGGGGACGAGCAGTACTTC	CASSYSQGDEQYF
TRBV6-2/TRBV6-3	few	TRBD2	TRBJ2-7	TGTGCCAGCAGTCGGACTAGCGACCTCCAGTACTTC	CASSRTSDLQYF
TRBV6-5	few	TRBD1	TRBJ2-7	TGTGCCAGCACCAGGGGGACAGGACTTTCCTACGAGCAGTACTTC	CASTRGTGLSYEQYF
TRBV12-3/TRBV12-4	NA	TRBD2	TRBJ2-1	TGTGCCAGCAGTTTATCCCGGGGGGGCGGAAACAATGAGCAGTTCTTC	CASSLSRGGGNNEQFF
TRBV20-1	few	NA	TRBJ2-2	TGCAGTGCTAGAGGCCCCGGCGGGCTGTTTTTT	CSARGPGGLFF
TRBV18	NA	NA	TRBJ1-2	TGTGCCAGCTCGTCCAGGGGACCAGGCGGCTACACCTTC	CASSSRGPGGYTF
TRBV7-9	few	NA	TRBJ1-2	TGTGCCAGCAGCTTGGGGGAGGCTGGCTACACCTTC	CASSLGEAGYTF
TRBV6-5	few	TRBD2	TRBJ2-3	TGTGCCAGCAGTACACGGGAGGGCCTCGGTACGCAGTATTTT	CASSTREGLGTQYF
TRBV20-1	NA	NA	TRBJ2-7	TGCAGTGCCCCGATCGCGCAGGGCGAGCAGTACTTC	CSAPIAQGEQYF
TRBV20-1	many	TRBD2	TRBJ2-3	TGCAGTGCTAGACTAGCGGGAGATCGAGAAACAGATACGCAGTATTTT	CSARLAGDRETDTQYF
TRBV4-2	few	NA	TRBJ2-5	TGTGCCAGCAGCCAACTAGGGATCCCCCAAGAGACCCAGTACTTC	CASSQLGIPQETQYF
TRBV7-8	NA	NA	TRBJ1-2	TGTGCCAGCAGCTCTCGTGAGGCGGGTAACTATGGCTACACCTTC	CASSSREAGNYGYTF
TRBV4-1	few	TRBD2	TRBJ2-7	TGCGCCAGCAGCCAAGGGGCGCAGCGGGGGGGGTCCTACGAGCAGTACTTC	CASSQGAQRGGSYEQYF
TRBV5-8	NA	NA	TRBJ1-4	TGTGCCAGCAGCTTGATCGGGGGAAGGGAAAAACTGTTTTTT	CASSLIGGREKLFF
TRBV4-3	NA	TRBD2	TRBJ2-3	TGCGCCAGCAGCGGCCCTTCGGGGCTAGCGGGAATCACAGATACGCAGTATTTT	CASSGPSGLAGITDTQYF
TRBV20-1	few	TRBD2	TRBJ2-1	TGCAGTGCCACGGGACTAGCGGGATACAATGAGCAGTTCTTC	CSATGLAGYNEQFF
TRBV6-5	NA	NA	TRBJ2-5	TGTGCCAGCAGTGCGAATACGGGTTCCCAGTACTTC	CASSANTGSQYF
TRBV5-1	many	TRBD1	TRBJ2-7	TGCGCCAGCAGCGTATCCGGGACAGGGGAACCCTACGAGCAGTACTTC	CASSVSGTGEPYEQYF
TRBV28	few	NA	TRBJ1-2	TGTGCCAGCAGTTTGGGTGGAGGTGACACTTATGGCTACACCTTC	CASSLGGGDTYGYTF
TRBV6-2/TRBV6-3	NA	TRBD2	TRBJ2-5	TGTGCCAGCAGTTACCCCGGGACTAGCAAACAGACCCAGTACTTC	CASSYPGTSKQTQYF
TRBV12-3/TRBV12-4	few	NA	TRBJ2-2	TGTGCCAGCAGTCAACAGGGACGAGGCACCGGGGAGCTGTTTTTT	CASSQQGRGTGELFF
TRBV7-9	NA	NA	TRBJ1-6	TGTGCCACCAACAGTGATCCGGGAAATTCACCCCTCCACTTT	CATNSDPGNSPLHF
TRBV5-1	NA	NA	TRBJ2-7	TGCGCCAGCAGCTTGGCGGCGGAGGAGGGCGAGCAGTACTTC	CASSLAAEEGEQYF